These T cell receptor beta chains were read from a single sample in a study of blood T cell repertoires in COVID-19. Data came from immunoSEQ multiplex PCR; TCRdb stores just in-frame clones and leaves some out. This sample has more than 150,000 clones, with around 87% found just once. The sequencing input was peripheral blood. These receptor sequences come from a man in his forties or fifties with active or convalescent COVID-19. The CDR3 runs from the conserved cysteine through the conserved F or W. The order of the fields is V gene, CDR3 protein.

TRBV5-6 CATKRRQGNSPLHF
TRBV4-3 CASSHWLAGGTDTQYF
TRBV5-1 CASSLGVRTGNSPLHF
TRBV18 CASSPNRVDEAFF
TRBV3-1/TRBV3-2 CASSQVGGRGTGADTQYF
TRBV19 CASSMWTSEEEETQYF
TRBV6-5 CASNGWSTEAFF
TRBV19 CASSLPPGGMPDEKLFF
TRBV4-1 CASSRSAFASNQPQHF
TRBV11-2 CASSLGTGLLGNEQFF